Each of the 2 T cell receptor beta chains below was sequenced from the same sample in a study of T cell changes during pregnancy in multiple sclerosis. Measured with immunoSEQ multiplex PCR; TCRdb has only the in-frame clones, and not every one. Among 45,000 to 55,000 clones, approximately 90% were seen once, and the ten largest hold roughly 2%. Specimen: peripheral blood, collected in the first trimester of pregnancy. All receptors come from a female donor with multiple sclerosis, enrolled in a pregnancy study.

The chain carries TRBV19 and TRBJ1-2; D perhaps matches TRBD1 (6 bases). V was clipped by 5 bases and J by 4 bases, with 11 bases between them. The germline CDR1 and CDR2 sequences are LNHDA and SQIVND (reference sequence). This CDR3 spans 13 amino acids. The CDR3, as DNA: TGTGCCAGTAGTTCCAGACAGGCCTATGGCTACACCTTC. This gives the protein CASSSRQAYGYTF.

The chain is built from TRBV6-5 and TRBJ2-1; 8 bases are shared with TRBD1. V dropped 6 bases and J dropped 12; count of bases not matched to a gene: 10. Germline CDR1 is MNHEY and CDR2 is SVGAGI. CDR3 length equals 13 residues. The CDR3 protein is CASRPGQGVAQFF. The DNA of the CDR3 is TGTGCCAGCAGACCCGGACAGGGCGTAGCGCAGTTCTTC.